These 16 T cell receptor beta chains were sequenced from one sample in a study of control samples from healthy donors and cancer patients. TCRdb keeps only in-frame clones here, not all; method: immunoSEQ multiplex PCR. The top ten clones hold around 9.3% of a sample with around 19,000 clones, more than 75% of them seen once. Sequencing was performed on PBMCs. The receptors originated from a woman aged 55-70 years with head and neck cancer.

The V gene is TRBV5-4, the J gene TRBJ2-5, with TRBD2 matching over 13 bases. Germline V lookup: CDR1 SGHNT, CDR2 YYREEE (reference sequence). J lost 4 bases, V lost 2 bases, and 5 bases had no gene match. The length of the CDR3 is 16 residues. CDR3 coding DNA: TGTGCCAGCAGCTTTACCGGGACTAGCGGGATAGAGACCCAGTACTTC. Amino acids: CASSFTGTSGIETQYF.

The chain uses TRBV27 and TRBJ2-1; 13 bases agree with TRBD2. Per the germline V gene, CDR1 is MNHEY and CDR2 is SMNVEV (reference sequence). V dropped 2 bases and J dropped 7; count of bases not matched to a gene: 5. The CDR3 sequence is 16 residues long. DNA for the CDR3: TGTGCCAGCAGTTTACGTGGACTAGCGGGAGTGAATGAGCAGTTCTTC. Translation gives CASSLRGLAGVNEQFF.

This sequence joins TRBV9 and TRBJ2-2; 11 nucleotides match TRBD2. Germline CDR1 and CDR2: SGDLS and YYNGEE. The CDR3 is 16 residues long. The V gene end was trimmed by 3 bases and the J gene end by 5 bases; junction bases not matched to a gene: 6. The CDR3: CASSATSGSGTGELFF. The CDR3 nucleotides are TGTGCCAGCAGCGCCACTAGCGGGAGTGGGACCGGGGAGCTGTTTTTT.

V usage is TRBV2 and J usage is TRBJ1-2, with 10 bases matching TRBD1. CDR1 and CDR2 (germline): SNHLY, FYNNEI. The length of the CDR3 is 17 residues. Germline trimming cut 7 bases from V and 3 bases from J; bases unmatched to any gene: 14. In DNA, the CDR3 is TGTGCCAGCAACTCCGACAGGGGGCTGACAGCGGACTATGGCTACACCTTC. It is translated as CASNSDRGLTADYGYTF.

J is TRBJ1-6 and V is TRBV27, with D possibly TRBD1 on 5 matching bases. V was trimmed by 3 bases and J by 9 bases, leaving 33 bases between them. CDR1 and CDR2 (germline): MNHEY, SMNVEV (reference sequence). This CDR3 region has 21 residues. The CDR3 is CASSFRFGASRGSERGSPLHF. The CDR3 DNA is TGTGCCAGCAGTTTTAGGTTTGGGGCTAGTCGGGGATCGGAAAGGGGTTCACCCCTCCACTTT.

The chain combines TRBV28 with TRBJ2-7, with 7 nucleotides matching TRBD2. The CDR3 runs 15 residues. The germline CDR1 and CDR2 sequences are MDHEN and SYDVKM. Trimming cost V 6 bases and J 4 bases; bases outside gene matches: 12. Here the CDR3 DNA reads TGTGCCAGCAGCCCTAGAGGGGAGGGCCGGTACGAGCAGTACTTC. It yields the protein CASSPRGEGRYEQYF.

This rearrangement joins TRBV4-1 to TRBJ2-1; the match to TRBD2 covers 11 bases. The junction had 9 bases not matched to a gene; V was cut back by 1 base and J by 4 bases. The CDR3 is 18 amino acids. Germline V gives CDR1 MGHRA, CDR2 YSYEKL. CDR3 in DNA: TGCGCCAGCAGCCAAGGACCCGCTAGCGGGAGGCTGTACAATGAGCAGTTCTTC. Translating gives CASSQGPASGRLYNEQFF.

CDR3 DNA sequence: TGTGCCAGCAGTGAATCGATAGGGGTCTCCTACTATAATTCACCCCTCCACTTT. It codes for CASSESIGVSYYNSPLHF. The chain couples TRBV6-1 to TRBJ1-6; D perhaps matches TRBD1 (5 bases). This CDR3 contains 18 residues. The V and J ends lost 2 bases and 3 bases respectively, with 17 bases between them. The germline gives CDR1 MNHNS, CDR2 SASEGT.

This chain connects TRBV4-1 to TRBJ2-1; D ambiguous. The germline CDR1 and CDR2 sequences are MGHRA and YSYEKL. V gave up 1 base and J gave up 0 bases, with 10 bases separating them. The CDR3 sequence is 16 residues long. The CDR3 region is CASSQVDLLSYNEQFF. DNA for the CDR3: TGCGCCAGCAGCCAAGTAGATCTCCTCTCCTACAATGAGCAGTTCTTC.

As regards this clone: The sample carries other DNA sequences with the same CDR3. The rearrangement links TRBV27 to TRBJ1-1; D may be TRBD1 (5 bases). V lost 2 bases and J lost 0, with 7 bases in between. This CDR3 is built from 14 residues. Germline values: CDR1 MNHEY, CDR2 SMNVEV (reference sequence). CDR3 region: CASSLGGLNTEAFF. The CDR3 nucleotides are TGTGCCAGCAGTTTAGGGGGACTGAACACTGAAGCTTTCTTT.

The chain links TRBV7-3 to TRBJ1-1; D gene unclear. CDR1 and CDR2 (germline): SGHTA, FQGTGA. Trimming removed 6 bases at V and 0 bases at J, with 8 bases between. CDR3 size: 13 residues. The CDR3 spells CASSPGMNTEAFF. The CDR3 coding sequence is TGTGCCAGCAGTCCCGGGATGAACACTGAAGCTTTCTTT.

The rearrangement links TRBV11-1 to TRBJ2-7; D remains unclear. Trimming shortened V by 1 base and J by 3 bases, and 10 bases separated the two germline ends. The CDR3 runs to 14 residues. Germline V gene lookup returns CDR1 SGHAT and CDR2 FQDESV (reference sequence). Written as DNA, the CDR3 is TGTGCCAGCAGCTTAGGGCAGCACCGCTACGAGCAGTACTTC. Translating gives CASSLGQHRYEQYF.

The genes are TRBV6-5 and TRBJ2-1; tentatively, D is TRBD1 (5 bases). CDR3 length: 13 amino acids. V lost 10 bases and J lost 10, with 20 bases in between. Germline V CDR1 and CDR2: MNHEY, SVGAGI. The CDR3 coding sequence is TGTGCCATCGCTCGACTCAGGGTTAGCGAGCAGTTCTTC. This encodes CAIARLRVSEQFF.

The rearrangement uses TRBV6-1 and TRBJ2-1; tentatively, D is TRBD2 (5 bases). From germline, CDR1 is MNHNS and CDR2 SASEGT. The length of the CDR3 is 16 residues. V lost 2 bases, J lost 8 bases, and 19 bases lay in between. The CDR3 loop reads CASSEWPGRGSDEQFF. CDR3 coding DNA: TGTGCCAGCAGTGAATGGCCGGGCCGTGGGAGCGATGAGCAGTTCTTC.

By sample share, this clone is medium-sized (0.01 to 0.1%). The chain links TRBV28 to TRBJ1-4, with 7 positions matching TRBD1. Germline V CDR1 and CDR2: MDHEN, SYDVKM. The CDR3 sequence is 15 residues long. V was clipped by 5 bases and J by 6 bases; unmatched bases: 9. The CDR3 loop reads CASSNRGPADEKLFF. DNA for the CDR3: TGTGCCAGCAGTAACAGGGGACCGGCCGATGAAAAACTGTTTTTT.

The chain's CDR3 is CASRPGTHGEAFF. For the CDR3, the DNA is TGTGCCAGCAGACCAGGGACCCACGGGGAAGCTTTCTTT. The chain combines TRBV7-3 with TRBJ1-1, with TRBD1 as a possible D gene (5 bases). CDR3 size: 13 residues. CDR1 and CDR2 (germline): SGHTA, FQGTGA. V gave up 6 bases and J gave up 8 bases, with 16 bases separating them.